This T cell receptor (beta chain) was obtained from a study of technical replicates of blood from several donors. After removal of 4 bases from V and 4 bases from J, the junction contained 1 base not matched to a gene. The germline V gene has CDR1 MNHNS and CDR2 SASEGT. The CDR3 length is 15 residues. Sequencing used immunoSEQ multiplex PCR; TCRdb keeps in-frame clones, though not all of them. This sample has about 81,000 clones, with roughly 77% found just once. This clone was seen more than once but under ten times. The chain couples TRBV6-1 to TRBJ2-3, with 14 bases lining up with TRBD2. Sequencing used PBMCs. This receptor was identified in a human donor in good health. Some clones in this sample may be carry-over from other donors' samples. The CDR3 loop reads CASSGLAGGPDTQYF. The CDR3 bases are TGTGCCAGCAGTGGACTAGCGGGAGGGCCAGATACGCAGTATTTT.